Below are 23 T cell receptor beta chains sequenced from a single sample in a study of OX40 agonist ivuxolimab in advanced cancers. Profiled with immunoSEQ multiplex PCR; TCRdb holds only in-frame clones, not every one. The sample has 50,000 or so clones; approximately 80% are singletons. The material sequenced was CD4+ or CD8+ T cells sorted from blood, taken in a trial of the OX40 agonist ivuxolimab. These receptors were obtained from an adult with an advanced solid tumor such as melanoma, head and neck, liver or kidney cancer.

The chain combines TRBV18 with TRBJ2-2; no clear D. The CDR3 spans 16 residues. Trimming stripped 1 base from V and 1 base from J, with 10 bases between. Germline V gives CDR1 KGHSH, CDR2 LQKENI. CDR3 region: CASSPLQSQNTGELFF. CDR3 bases: TGTGCCAGCTCACCACTACAGAGCCAGAACACCGGGGAGCTGTTTTTT. The complete variable domain, with remaining parts taken from reference TRBV18 and TRBJ2-2, reads NAGVMQNPRHLVRRRGQEARLRCSPMKGHSHVYWYRQLPEEGLKFMVYLQKENIIDESGMPKERFSAEFPKEGPSILRIQQVVRGDSAAYFCASSPLQSQNTGELFFGEGSRLTVL.

The chain employs TRBV10-2 and TRBJ2-5, with 9 bases identical to TRBD2. V lost 4 bases, J lost 4 bases, and 7 bases stayed unmatched. The CDR3 extends over 15 amino acids. In germline, CDR1 is WSHSY, CDR2 SAAADI. Here the CDR3 DNA reads TGCGCCAGCAGTGGGCTAGCGGGGTTACGAGAGACCCAGTACTTC. Translating gives CASSGLAGLRETQYF.

The gene calls are TRBV4-3 and TRBJ2-7; the match to TRBD2 covers 10 bases. CDR1 and CDR2 from the germline V gene are LGHNA and YSLEER. CDR3 size: 15 residues. The ends lost 2 bases at V and 6 bases at J; junction bases unmatched: 7. The CDR3 reads CASSQWAGLASEQYF. For the CDR3, the DNA is TGCGCCAGCAGCCAATGGGCGGGACTAGCGTCCGAGCAGTACTTC.

The chain joins TRBV20-1 to TRBJ2-3; D is ambiguous. The V gene's germline CDR1 is DFQATT and CDR2 SNEGSKA (reference sequence). Trimming removed 1 base at V and 4 bases at J, with 0 bases between. The CDR3 has 10 residues. For the CDR3, the DNA is TGCAGTGCTAGAGCAGATACGCAGTATTTT. Amino acids: CSARADTQYF.

This clone was seen a few times. The V and J genes are TRBV9 and TRBJ2-7; the D is unclear. The length of the CDR3 is 14 residues. The germline CDR1 and CDR2 sequences are SGDLS and YYNGEE. The V and J ends lost 0 bases and 3 bases respectively, with 10 bases between them. CDR3 DNA sequence: TGTGCCAGCAGCGTAGGGTTGGGTGACTACGAGCAGTACTTC. It translates to CASSVGLGDYEQYF.

This clone is a singleton in its sample. This chain joins TRBV7-3 and TRBJ2-2; D unclear. From germline, CDR1 is SGHTA and CDR2 FQGTGA. Trimming left V 5 bases short and J 4 bases short, with 14 bases between. CDR3 length: 15 amino acids. The chain's CDR3 is CASSMSRPGTGELFF. The CDR3 DNA reads as TGTGCCAGCAGCATGAGCCGTCCTGGCACCGGGGAGCTGTTTTTT.

J is TRBJ1-5 and V is TRBV5-5; a possible D gene is TRBD1 (5 bases). This CDR3 is built from 13 residues. Germline CDR1 and CDR2: SGHKS and YYEKEE (reference sequence). Deletions cut 2 bases from V and 4 bases from J, with 7 bases between. The CDR3 DNA reads TGTGCCAGCAGCTTTCCAGGGAATCAGCCCCAGCATTTT. As protein: CASSFPGNQPQHF.

The V gene is TRBV6-1, the J gene TRBJ1-1, with D maybe TRBD1 (5 bases). Trimming took 6 bases from V and 1 from J, leaving 9 bases between them. The V gene's germline CDR1 is MNHNS and CDR2 SASEGT. This CDR3 has 13 residues. CDR3 amino acids: CASSGQGNTEAFF. CDR3 DNA: TGTGCCAGCAGCGGACAAGGGAACACTGAAGCTTTCTTT.

The chain carries TRBV12-5 and TRBJ2-3, with D perhaps TRBD1 (7 bases). The CDR3 is made up of 15 amino acids. The germline V and J ends were trimmed by 2 bases and 5 bases, with 14 bases remaining between them. CDR1 and CDR2 from the germline V gene are LGHNT and FRNRAP. The DNA of the CDR3 is TGTGCTAGTGGTTTGATACGACAGGGAGGAGATACGCAGTATTTT. This codes for CASGLIRQGGDTQYF.

The V gene is TRBV4-2, the J gene TRBJ2-1; 9 nucleotides agree with TRBD2. Germline trimming cut 4 bases from V and 12 bases from J; bases unmatched to any gene: 16. Germline V gives CDR1 LGHNA, CDR2 YNFKEQ. CDR3 length: 16 amino acids. In nucleotides, the CDR3 is TGTGCCAGCAGCCCAAACCCTCTAGCGGGGCCAAAAGGGCAGTTCTTC. Encoded protein: CASSPNPLAGPKGQFF.

This chain joins TRBV7-2 and TRBJ2-7, with 7 bases aligning to TRBD2. The V gene's germline CDR1 is SGHTA and CDR2 FQGNSA. There are 14 residues in the CDR3. V lost 6 bases and J lost 6; bases outside the gene matches: 11. CDR3 residues: CASSRGRGTTEQYF. In nucleotides, the CDR3 is TGTGCCAGCAGTCGGGGGAGAGGGACTACCGAGCAGTACTTC.

The gene calls are TRBV5-8 and TRBJ2-3, with TRBD1 identical over 9 bases. Per germline, CDR1 SGHTS and CDR2 YDEGEE. V shed 2 bases and J 1 base; nucleotides not matched to a gene: 11. The CDR3 length is 18 residues. The CDR3 region has the DNA TGTGCCAGCAGCTTAGCGCCGGGACAGGGTTTGGGCACAGATACGCAGTATTTT. This translates into CASSLAPGQGLGTDTQYF.

V and J are TRBV10-1 and TRBJ2-1; 9 bases map to TRBD2. The CDR3 has 15 amino acids. V dropped 7 bases and J dropped 5; count of bases not matched to a gene: 9. Germline assignment: CDR1 WNHNN and CDR2 SYGVQD (reference sequence). CDR3: CASNGLARDNNEQFF. The CDR3 DNA reads TGCGCCAGCAACGGACTAGCGAGGGATAACAATGAGCAGTTCTTC.

The V call is TRBV5-4, the J call TRBJ2-1, with 8 bases that match TRBD1. Trimming removed 4 bases from V and 5 bases from J; junction bases left unmatched: 8. The CDR3 covers 15 residues. CDR1 and CDR2 (germline): SGHNT, YYREEE (reference sequence). CDR3 residues: CASSNPGQGNNEQFF. The CDR3 DNA reads as TGTGCCAGCAGCAACCCCGGACAGGGCAACAATGAGCAGTTCTTC.

The chain has TRBV15 and TRBJ1-5; D is uncertain. The CDR3 loop spans 13 amino acids. The V and J ends lost 0 bases and 6 bases respectively, with 6 bases between them. CDR1 LNHNV and CDR2 YYDKDF come from the germline V gene (reference sequence). The CDR3 nucleotides read TGTGCCACCAGCAGAGATCTAGGTCAGCCCCAGCATTTT. Residues: CATSRDLGQPQHF.

The chain links TRBV18 to TRBJ1-1, with D possibly TRBD1 on 5 matching bases. This CDR3 has 14 amino acids. The germline V gene encodes CDR1 KGHSH and CDR2 LQKENI. The germline V and J ends were trimmed by 2 bases and 1 base, with 8 bases remaining between them. The CDR3 loop reads CASSPETGNTEAFF. CDR3 in DNA: TGTGCCAGCTCACCAGAAACAGGGAACACTGAAGCTTTCTTT.

The V and J genes are TRBV7-8 and TRBJ1-1; a weak D match, TRBD1 (5 bases). The length of the CDR3 is 13 residues. Per the germline V gene, CDR1 is SGHVS and CDR2 is FQNEAQ. V lost 5 bases and J lost 7, with 14 bases in between. In DNA, the CDR3 is TGTGCCAGCAGCCCCGGGACCGACCTTGAAGCTTTCTTT. As protein: CASSPGTDLEAFF.

This clone was observed a single time. The chain combines TRBV5-1 with TRBJ1-2, with TRBD1 matching 8 bases. CDR3 length: 16 residues. V gave up 4 bases and J gave up 4 bases; unmatched junction bases: 12. Per the germline V gene, CDR1 is SGHRS and CDR2 is YFSETQ. The CDR3 sequence is CASSGGTGHSGYGYTF. The CDR3 DNA reads as TGCGCCAGCAGCGGCGGGACAGGACATTCGGGCTATGGCTACACCTTC. Using reference TRBV5-1 and TRBJ1-2 for the parts outside the CDR3, the full variable domain is KAGVTQTPRYLIKTRGQQVTLSCSPISGHRSVSWYQQTPGQGLQFLFEYFSETQRNKGNFPGRFSGRQFSNSRSEMNVSTLELGDSALYLCASSGGTGHSGYGYTFGSGTRLTVV.

The V call is TRBV4-3, the J call TRBJ1-3, with a tentative D call TRBD1 (6 bases). V shed 6 bases and J shed 4 bases, with 19 bases lying between them. From germline, CDR1 is LGHNA and CDR2 YSLEER. This CDR3 is built from 16 residues. Written as DNA, the CDR3 is TGCGCCAGCAGTTCCCATACAGGGTCGGGAGGAAACACCATATATTTT. Translating gives CASSSHTGSGGNTIYF.

The chain employs TRBV28 and TRBJ1-1; D gene uncertain. The V gene's germline CDR1 is MDHEN and CDR2 SYDVKM. This CDR3 is built from 13 residues. Trimming pared 5 bases from V and 4 bases from J, leaving 11 bases between. The CDR3 is CASSSTGSTEAFF. The CDR3 coding sequence is TGTGCCAGCAGTAGTACCGGGAGCACTGAAGCTTTCTTT.

The chain carries TRBV5-1 and TRBJ1-2; TRBD1 agrees at 8 bases. CDR3 length equals 16 residues. V shed 2 bases, J shed 6 bases, and the junction held 12 bases outside the gene matches. CDR1 and CDR2 (germline): SGHRS, YFSETQ. In DNA form, the CDR3 reads TGCGCCAGCAGCTTTTCCCCCGGACAGGGCATCAATGGCTACACCTTC. It is translated as CASSFSPGQGINGYTF.

The CDR3 DNA sequence: TGTGCCAGCACCTGGGACAGGGGTGGGGAGACCCAGTACTTC. Its translation: CASTWDRGGETQYF. The chain combines TRBV2 with TRBJ2-5; 10 bases are shared with TRBD1. CDR1 is SNHLY, CDR2 FYNNEI, per germline. The V and J ends lost 7 bases and 5 bases, in that order; junction bases with no gene match: 7. The CDR3 has 14 amino acids.

This chain links TRBV6-1 with TRBJ1-2; D not resolved. V lost 0 bases, J lost 4 bases, and 3 bases lay in between. The germline V gene has CDR1 MNHNS and CDR2 SASEGT. The CDR3 is 12 amino acids. The CDR3 here is CASSEASYGYTF. The CDR3 bases are TGTGCCAGCAGTGAAGCGAGCTATGGCTACACCTTC.